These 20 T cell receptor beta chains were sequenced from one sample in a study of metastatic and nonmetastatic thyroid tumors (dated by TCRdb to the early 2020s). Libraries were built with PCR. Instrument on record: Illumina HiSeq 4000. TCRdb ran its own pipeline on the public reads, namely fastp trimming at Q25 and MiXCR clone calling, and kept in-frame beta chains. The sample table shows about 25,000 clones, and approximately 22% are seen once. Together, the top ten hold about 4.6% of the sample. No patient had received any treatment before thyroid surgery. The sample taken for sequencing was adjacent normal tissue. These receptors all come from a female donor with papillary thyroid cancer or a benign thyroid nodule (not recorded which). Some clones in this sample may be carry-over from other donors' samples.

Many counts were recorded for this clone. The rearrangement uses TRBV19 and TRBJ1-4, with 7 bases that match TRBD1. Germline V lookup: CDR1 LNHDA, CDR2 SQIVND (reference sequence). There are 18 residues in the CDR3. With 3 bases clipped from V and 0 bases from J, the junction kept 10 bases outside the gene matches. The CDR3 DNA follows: TGTGCCAGTAGTATGGGCAGGGGGTATACCGCAACTAATGAAAAACTGTTTTTT. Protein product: CASSMGRGYTATNEKLFF. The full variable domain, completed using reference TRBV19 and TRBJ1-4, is DGGITQSPKYLFRKEGQNVTLSCEQNLNHDAMYWYRQDPGQGLRLIYYSQIVNDFQKGDIAEGYSVSREKKESFPLTVTSAQKNPTAFYLCASSMGRGYTATNEKLFFGSGTQLSVL.

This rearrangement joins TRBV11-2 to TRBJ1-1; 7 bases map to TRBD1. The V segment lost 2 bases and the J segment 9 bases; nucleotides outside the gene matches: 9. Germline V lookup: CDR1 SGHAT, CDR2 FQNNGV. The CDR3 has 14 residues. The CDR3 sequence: CASSLYRGTVKAFF. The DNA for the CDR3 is TGTGCCAGCAGCTTATACAGGGGTACGGTAAAAGCTTTCTTT.

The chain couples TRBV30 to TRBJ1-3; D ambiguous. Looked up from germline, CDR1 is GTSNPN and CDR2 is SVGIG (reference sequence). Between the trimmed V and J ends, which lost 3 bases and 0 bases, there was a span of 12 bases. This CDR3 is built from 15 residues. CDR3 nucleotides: TGTGCCTGGAGAAAAGGCCTCTTCTCTGGAAACACCATATATTTT. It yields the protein CAWRKGLFSGNTIYF.

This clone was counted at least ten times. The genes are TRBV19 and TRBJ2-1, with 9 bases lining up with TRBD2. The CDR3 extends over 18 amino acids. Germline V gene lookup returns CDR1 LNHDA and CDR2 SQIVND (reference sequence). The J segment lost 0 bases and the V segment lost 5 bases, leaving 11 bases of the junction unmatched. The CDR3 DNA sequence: TGTGCCAGTAGTCCCAAAGCGGGAGGACTGAGCTCCTACAATGAGCAGTTCTTC. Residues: CASSPKAGGLSSYNEQFF.

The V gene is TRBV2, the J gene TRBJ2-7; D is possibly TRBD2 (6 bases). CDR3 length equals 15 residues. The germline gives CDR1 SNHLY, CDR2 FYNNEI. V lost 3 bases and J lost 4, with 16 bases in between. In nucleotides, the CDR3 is TGTGCCAGCAGTGATTTGCATCGACTAGTGTACGAGCAGTACTTC. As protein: CASSDLHRLVYEQYF.

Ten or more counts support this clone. CDR3 coding DNA: TGTGCCAGCAGCCCCCTAAGGGACAGCCGCACAGATACGCAGTATTTT. Encoded protein: CASSPLRDSRTDTQYF. The rearrangement joins TRBV14 to TRBJ2-3, with 7 bases matching TRBD1. The CDR3 totals 16 residues. CDR1 is SGHDN and CDR2 is FVKESK in the germline V gene. The V gene end was trimmed by 4 bases and the J gene end by 1 base; junction bases not matched to a gene: 8.

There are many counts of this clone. The CDR3 DNA reads as TGTGCCAGCAGTGAAGCGCGAAAAAGTGAGCAGTTCTTC. This codes for CASSEARKSEQFF. The chain couples TRBV2 to TRBJ2-1, with D unresolved. Germline values: CDR1 SNHLY, CDR2 FYNNEI. The CDR3 runs to 13 residues. V lost 0 bases and J 9 bases, leaving 9 bases between the germline ends.

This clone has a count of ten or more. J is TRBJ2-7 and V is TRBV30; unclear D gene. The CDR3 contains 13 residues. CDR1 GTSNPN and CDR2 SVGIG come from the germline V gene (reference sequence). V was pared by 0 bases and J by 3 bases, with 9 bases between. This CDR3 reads CAWSVAGNYEQYF. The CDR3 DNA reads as TGTGCCTGGAGTGTGGCAGGTAACTACGAGCAGTACTTC. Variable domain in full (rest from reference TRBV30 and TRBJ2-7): SQTIHQWPATLVQPVGSPLSLECTVEGTSNPNLYWYRQAAGRGLQLLFYSVGIGQISSEVPQNLSASRPQDRQFILSSKKLLLSDSGFYLCAWSVAGNYEQYFGPGTRLTVT.

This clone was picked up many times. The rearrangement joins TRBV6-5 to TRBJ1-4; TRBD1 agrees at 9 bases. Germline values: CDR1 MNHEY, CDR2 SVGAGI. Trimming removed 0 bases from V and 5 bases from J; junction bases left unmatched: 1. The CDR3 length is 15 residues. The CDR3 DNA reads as TGTGCCAGCAGTTACTCAGGGACAGGGAATGAAAAACTGTTTTTT. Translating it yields CASSYSGTGNEKLFF.

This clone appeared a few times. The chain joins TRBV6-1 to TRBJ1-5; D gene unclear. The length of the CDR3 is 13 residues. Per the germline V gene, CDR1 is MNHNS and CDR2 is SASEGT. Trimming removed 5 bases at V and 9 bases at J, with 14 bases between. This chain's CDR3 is CASSPARPGPQHF. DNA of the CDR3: TGTGCCAGCAGTCCCGCCCGTCCAGGGCCCCAGCATTTT.

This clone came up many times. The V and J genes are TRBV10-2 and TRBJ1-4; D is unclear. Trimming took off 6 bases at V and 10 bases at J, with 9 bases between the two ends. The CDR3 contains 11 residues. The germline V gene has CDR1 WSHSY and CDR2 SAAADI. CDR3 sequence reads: CASRGGGKLFF. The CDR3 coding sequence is TGCGCCAGCAGGGGAGGAGGAAAACTGTTTTTT.

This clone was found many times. The CDR3 here is CASSFWSSYEQYF. CDR3 DNA sequence: TGCGCCAGCAGCTTTTGGAGCTCCTACGAGCAGTACTTC. The J gene is TRBJ2-7, the V gene TRBV5-1; D gene unclear. The CDR3 totals 13 residues. V dropped 2 bases and J dropped 0 bases, with 6 bases sitting between them. The V gene's germline CDR1 is SGHRS and CDR2 YFSETQ.

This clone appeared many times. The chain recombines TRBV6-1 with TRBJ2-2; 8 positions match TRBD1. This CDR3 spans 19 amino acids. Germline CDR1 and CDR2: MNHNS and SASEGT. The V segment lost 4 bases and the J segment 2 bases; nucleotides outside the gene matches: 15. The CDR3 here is CASSGTEGRGRRNTGELFF. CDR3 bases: TGTGCCAGCAGTGGAACCGAAGGCAGGGGGCGACGTAACACCGGGGAGCTGTTTTTT.

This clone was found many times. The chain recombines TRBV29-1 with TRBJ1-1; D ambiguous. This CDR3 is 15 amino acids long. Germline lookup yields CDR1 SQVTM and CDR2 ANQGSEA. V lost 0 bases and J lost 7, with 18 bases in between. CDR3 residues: CSVEDLSGYKGEAFF. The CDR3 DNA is TGCAGCGTTGAAGATCTCTCCGGGTATAAGGGTGAAGCTTTCTTT.

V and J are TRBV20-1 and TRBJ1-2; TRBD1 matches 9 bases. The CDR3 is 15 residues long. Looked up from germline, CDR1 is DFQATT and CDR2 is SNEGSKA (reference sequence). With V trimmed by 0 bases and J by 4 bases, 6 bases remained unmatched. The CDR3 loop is CSARDPGQGPYGYTF. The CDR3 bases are TGCAGTGCTAGAGATCCGGGACAGGGCCCCTATGGCTACACCTTC.

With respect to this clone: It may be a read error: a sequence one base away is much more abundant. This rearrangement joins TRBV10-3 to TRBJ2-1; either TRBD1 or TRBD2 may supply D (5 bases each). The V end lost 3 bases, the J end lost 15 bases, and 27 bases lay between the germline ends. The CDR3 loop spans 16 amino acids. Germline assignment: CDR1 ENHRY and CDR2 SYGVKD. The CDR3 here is CAISDRTGTANGWRFF. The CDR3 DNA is TGTGCCATCAGTGATCGAACCGGGACGGCGAACGGTTGGCGGTTCTTC.

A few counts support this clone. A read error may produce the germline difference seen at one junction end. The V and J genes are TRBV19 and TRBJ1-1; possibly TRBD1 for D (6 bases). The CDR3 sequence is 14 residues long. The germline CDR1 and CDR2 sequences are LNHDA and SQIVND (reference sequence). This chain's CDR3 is CASSIIGQNTEVFF. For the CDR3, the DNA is TGTGCCAGTAGTATTATAGGACAGAACACTGAAGTTTTCTTT.

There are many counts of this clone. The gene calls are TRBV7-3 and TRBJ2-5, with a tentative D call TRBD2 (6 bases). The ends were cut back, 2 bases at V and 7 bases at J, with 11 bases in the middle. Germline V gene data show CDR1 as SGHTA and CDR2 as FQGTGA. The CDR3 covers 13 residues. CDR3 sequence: CASSLDGGGTQYF. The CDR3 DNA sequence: TGTGCCAGCAGCTTAGATGGGGGAGGGACCCAGTACTTC. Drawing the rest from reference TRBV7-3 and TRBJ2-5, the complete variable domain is GAGVSQTPSNKVTEKGKYVELRCDPISGHTALYWYRQSLGQGPEFLIYFQGTGAADDSGLPNDRFFAVRPEGSVSTLKIQRTERGDSAVYLCASSLDGGGTQYFGPGTRLLVL.

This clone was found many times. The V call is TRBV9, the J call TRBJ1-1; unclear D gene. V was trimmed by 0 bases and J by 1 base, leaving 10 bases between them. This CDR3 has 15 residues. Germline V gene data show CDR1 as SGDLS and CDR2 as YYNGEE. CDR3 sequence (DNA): TGTGCCAGCAGCGTAGGCCCAGAGACGAACACTGAAGCTTTCTTT. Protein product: CASSVGPETNTEAFF.

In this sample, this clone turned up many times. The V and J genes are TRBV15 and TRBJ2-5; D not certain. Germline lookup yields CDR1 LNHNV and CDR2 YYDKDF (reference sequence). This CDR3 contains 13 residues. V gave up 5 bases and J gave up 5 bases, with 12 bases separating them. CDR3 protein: CATSRQVEETQYF. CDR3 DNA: TGTGCCACCAGCCGGCAGGTTGAGGAGACCCAGTACTTC.